Given below is one TCR beta chain in context. MiXCR, run by TCRdb on the RACE reads, gives a single entry per CDR3 protein. The table has 180,000 or so distinct CDR3 sequences, approximately 14% seen once. These data come from a study of human T cells and chemical hapten exposure. Time point of the sample: patch test 1, 2 weeks after DPC sensitization. Treatment meaning: therapeutic diphenylcyclopropenone sensitization with weekly scalp DPC. This TCR derives from a woman aged 25-40 years with alopecia areata. Some clones in this sample may be carry-over from other donors' samples. Sequenced here: whole blood, sampled in connection with sensitization to the hapten diphenylcyclopropenone (DPC).

The CDR3 nucleotides are TGCGCCAGCAGTGATGGAGGAACAACTAATGAAAAACTGTTTTTT. Protein product: CASSDGGTTNEKLFF. The V and J genes are TRBV10-2 and TRBJ1-4, with no clear D. The V and J ends lost 3 bases and 0 bases respectively, with 8 bases between them. Germline values: CDR1 WSHSY, CDR2 SAAADI. This CDR3 region has 15 residues.